This section outlines one T cell receptor (beta chain) sequence together with its context. What it recognizes is unknown. In TCRdb, the RT-PCR reads were re-called with MiXCR into one record per CDR3 protein. The top ten hold more than 8.5% of the sample, which has 280,000 or so distinct CDR3 sequences, around a fifth seen once. The data originate from a study of response to subunit inactivated influenza vaccine. The CDR3 extends over 13 amino acids. The ends lost 6 bases at V and 3 bases at J; junction bases unmatched: 5. Per germline, CDR1 MGHDK and CDR2 SYGVNS. The study's findings and limits: Authors suggested each seasonal influenza vaccination recruits few new T cells.

The chain has TRBV25-1 and TRBJ2-7, with 7 bases matching TRBD1. The sample in question was PBMCs from blood, obtained less than 22 months after vaccination. This receptor was identified in a man aged 45-69 years who received an inactivated influenza vaccine. CDR3 residues: CASSKGAIYEQYF. The CDR3 bases are TGTGCCAGCAGCAAGGGGGCGATCTACGAGCAGTACTTC.